This T cell receptor (beta chain) comes out of a study of T-cell memory formation after mild COVID-19. Whole-study findings and limits: The pre-infection memory compartment contained some responding clones, suggesting cross-reactive memory joined.

TCRdb analysed the 5' RACE reads with MiXCR anew, one entry per CDR3 protein. The sample consists of 450,000 or so distinct CDR3 sequences, 15% to 25% of them appearing once. Germline assignment: CDR1 MGHRA and CDR2 YSYEKL. The CDR3 has 18 residues. With 0 bases clipped from V and 0 bases from J, the junction kept 6 bases outside the gene matches. Regarding this clonotype: Its antigen is not known.

Sequencing input: PBMCs or a T cell subset sorted from them (not recorded which). The origin of this receptor is an adult woman who had mild COVID-19 (a few samples of this study predate the infection). Cell type and time point are not known. The rearrangement uses TRBV4-1 and TRBJ2-7; 12 nucleotides align to TRBD2. This CDR3 reads CASSQDWTSGTSSYEQYF. The DNA for the CDR3 is TGCGCCAGCAGCCAAGATTGGACTAGCGGGACAAGCTCCTACGAGCAGTACTTC.